This T cell receptor beta chain was sequenced for a study of T cells in Graves' hyperthyroidism and ophthalmopathy. Findings of the study overall: Appearing also in blood were most of the thyroid clonotypes expanded above 0.001.

It was uncontrolled infection, other autoimmune disease, pregnancy or lactation that excluded patients. From RNA transcripts, TCR beta CDR3 regions were amplified. TCR CDR3 underwent first-round RT-PCR with the HTBI primer set. TCRdb used MiXCR to reprocess the multiplex PCR reads, holding one entry per CDR3 protein. The repertoire holds fewer than 450,000 distinct CDR3 sequences, with over 12% as singletons. This clonotype turned up a few times. Its antigen is unidentified. CDR1 and CDR2 from the germline V gene are KGHSH and LQKENI. The CDR3 totals 14 residues. V shed 0 bases and J shed 4 bases, with 7 bases lying between them.

The source material was blood. The receptor comes from a woman between 55 and 75 years old with Graves' ophthalmopathy. This chain uses TRBV18 with TRBJ2-4; D not resolved. The CDR3 protein is CASSPPSNKNIQYF. The CDR3 DNA is TGTGCCAGCTCACCACCGTCGAATAAAAACATTCAGTACTTC. The full variable domain, completed using reference TRBV18 and TRBJ2-4, is NAGVMQNPRHLVRRRGQEARLRCSPMKGHSHVYWYRQLPEEGLKFMVYLQKENIIDESGMPKERFSAEFPKEGPSILRIQQVVRGDSAAYFCASSPPSNKNIQYFGAGTRLSVL.